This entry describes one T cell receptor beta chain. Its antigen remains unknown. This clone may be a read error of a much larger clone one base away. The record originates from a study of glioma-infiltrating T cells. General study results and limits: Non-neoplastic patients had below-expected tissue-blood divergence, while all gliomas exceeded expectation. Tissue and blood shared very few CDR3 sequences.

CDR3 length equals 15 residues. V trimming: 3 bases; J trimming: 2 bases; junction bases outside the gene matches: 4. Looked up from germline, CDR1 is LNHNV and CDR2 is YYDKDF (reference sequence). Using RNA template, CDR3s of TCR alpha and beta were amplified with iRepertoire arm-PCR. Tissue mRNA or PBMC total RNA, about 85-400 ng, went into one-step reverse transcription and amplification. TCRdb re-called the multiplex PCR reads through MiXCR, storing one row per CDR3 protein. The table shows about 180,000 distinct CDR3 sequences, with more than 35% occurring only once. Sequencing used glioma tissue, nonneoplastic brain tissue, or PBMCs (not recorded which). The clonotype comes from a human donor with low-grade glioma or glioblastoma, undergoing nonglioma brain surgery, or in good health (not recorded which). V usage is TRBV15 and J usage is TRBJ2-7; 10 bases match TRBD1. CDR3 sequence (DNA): TGTGCCACCAGCAGCCACGGGACAGGGGCCTACGAGCAGTACTTC. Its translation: CATSSHGTGAYEQYF.